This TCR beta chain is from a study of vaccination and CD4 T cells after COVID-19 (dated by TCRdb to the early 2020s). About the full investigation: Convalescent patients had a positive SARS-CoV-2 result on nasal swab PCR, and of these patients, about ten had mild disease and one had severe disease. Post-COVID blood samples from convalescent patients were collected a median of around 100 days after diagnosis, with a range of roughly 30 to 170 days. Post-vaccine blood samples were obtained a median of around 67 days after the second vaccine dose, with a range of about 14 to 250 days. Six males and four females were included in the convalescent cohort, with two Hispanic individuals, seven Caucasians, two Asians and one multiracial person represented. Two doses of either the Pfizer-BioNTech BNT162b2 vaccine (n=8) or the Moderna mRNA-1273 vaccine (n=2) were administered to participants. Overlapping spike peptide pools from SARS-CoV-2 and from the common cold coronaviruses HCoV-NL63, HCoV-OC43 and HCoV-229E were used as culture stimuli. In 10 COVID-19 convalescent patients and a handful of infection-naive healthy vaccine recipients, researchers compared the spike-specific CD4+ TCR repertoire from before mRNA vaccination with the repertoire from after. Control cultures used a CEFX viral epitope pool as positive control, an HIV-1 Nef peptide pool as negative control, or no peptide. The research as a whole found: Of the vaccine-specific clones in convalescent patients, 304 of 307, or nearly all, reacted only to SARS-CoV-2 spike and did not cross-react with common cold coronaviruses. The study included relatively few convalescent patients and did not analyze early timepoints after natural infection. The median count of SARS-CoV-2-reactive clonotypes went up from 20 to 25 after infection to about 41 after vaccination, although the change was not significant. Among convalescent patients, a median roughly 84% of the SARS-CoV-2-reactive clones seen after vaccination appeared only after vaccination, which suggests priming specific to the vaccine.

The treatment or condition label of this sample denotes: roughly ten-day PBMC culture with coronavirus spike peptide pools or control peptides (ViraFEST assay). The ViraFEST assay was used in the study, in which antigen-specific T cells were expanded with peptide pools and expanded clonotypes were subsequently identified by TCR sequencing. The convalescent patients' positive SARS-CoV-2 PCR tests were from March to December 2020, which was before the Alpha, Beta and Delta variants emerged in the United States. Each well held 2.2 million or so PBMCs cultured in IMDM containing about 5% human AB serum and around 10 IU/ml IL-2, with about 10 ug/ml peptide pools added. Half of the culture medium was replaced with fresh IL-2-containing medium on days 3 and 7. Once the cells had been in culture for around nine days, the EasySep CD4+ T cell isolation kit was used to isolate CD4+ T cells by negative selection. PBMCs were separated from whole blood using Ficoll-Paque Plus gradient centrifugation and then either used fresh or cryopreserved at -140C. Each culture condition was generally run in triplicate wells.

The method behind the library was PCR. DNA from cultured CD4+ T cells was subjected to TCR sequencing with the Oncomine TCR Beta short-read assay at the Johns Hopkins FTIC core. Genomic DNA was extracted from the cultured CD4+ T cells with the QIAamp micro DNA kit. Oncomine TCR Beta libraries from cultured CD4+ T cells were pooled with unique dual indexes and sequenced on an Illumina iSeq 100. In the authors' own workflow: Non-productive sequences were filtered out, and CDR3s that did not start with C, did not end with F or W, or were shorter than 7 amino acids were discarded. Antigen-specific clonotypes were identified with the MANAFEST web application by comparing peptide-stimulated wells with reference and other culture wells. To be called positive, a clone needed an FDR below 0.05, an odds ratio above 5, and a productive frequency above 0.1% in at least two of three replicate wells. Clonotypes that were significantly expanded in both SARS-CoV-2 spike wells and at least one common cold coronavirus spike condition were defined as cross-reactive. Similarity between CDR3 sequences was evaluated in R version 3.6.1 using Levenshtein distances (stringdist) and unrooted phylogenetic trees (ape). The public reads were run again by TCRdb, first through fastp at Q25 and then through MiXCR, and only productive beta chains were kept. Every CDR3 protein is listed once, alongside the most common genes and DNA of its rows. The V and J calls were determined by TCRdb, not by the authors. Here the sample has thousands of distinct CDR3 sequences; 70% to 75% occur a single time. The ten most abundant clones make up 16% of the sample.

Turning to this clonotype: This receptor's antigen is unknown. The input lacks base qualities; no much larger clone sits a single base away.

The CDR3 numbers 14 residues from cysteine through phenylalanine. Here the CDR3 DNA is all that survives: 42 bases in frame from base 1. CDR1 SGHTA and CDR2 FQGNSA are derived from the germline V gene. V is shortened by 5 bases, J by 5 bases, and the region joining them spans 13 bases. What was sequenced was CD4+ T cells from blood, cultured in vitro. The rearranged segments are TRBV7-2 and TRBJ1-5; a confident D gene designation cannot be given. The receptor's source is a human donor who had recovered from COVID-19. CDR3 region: CASSPPGYDQPQHF. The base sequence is TGTGCCAGCAGCCCCCCGGGTTACGATCAGCCCCAGCATTTT.